This T cell receptor (beta chain) was sequenced for a study of cytotoxic CD8 clonotypes in ibrutinib-treated CLL. Study background: Partial response was seen in approximately 25 patients and complete response in 2; after median roughly 66 months, approximately 15 stayed remitted, approximately twelve progressed. Study-wide results and limits: There were few public clonotypes, and on treatment they contracted or stayed stable. At the start, clonality exceeded age-matched healthy donors and followed circulating CD8+ T-cell counts.

Clones were sequenced by immunoSEQ multiplex PCR, and TCRdb holds only the in-frame ones, with some missing. Of 250,000 to 350,000 clones in the sample, more than 70% were seen once. Turning to this clone: Its cognate antigen is unknown.

As input for TCR beta libraries, roughly 2.1 micrograms of genomic DNA came from cryopreserved PBMCs. The V gene end was trimmed by 7 bases and the J gene end by 2 bases; junction bases not matched to a gene: 9. CDR1 is SQVTM, CDR2 ANQGSEA, per germline. The CDR3 covers 17 residues. This receptor was obtained from a human donor with chronic lymphocytic leukemia. The chain is built from TRBV29-1 and TRBJ2-3, with 16 bases identical to TRBD2. The sample in question was PBMCs, obtained at disease progression, from a patient treated with ibrutinib. The CDR3 sequence: CSALGLAGGEPTDTQYF. In nucleotides, the CDR3 is TGCAGCGCCCTGGGACTAGCGGGAGGGGAACCCACAGATACGCAGTATTTT.